This TCR beta chain is drawn from a study of blood T cell repertoires in COVID-19. The wider study: The origin of the acute and convalescent COVID-19 samples was the United States, Italy and Spain. PBMCs, B-cell-depleted T cells, or T cells were the source of the cDNA or gDNA that made up the material.

In the authors' methods: It was from reference gene primer amplification that nucleated cell counts were estimated. Measured with immunoSEQ multiplex PCR; TCRdb has only the in-frame clones, and not every one. The V and J calls and clone size are taken from that table; D and trimming were inferred from the DNA. The sample has tens of thousands of clones, over 75% seen once. CDR3 size: 18 residues. From germline, CDR1 is SEHNR and CDR2 FQNEAQ (reference sequence). V gave up 5 bases and J gave up 0 bases, with 17 bases separating them. This receptor was taken from a man between 65 and 79 years old with acute or convalescent COVID-19. The chain couples TRBV7-9 to TRBJ2-6; D perhaps matches TRBD2 (5 bases). The source material was peripheral blood. The CDR3 is CASSPARFTSSGANVLTF. The CDR3 nucleotides are TGTGCCAGCAGCCCCGCCAGGTTTACTAGCTCTGGGGCCAACGTCCTGACTTTC.